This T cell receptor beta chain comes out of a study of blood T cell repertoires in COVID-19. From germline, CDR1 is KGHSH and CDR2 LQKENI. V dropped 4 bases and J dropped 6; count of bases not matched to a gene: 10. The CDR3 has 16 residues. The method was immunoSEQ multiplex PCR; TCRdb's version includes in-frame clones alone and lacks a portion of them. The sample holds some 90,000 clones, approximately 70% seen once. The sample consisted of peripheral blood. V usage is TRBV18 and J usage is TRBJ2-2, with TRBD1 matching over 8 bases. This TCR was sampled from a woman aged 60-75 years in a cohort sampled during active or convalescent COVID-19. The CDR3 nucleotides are TGTGCCAGCTCACGCAGGGGGCCCCCAACGGCCGGGGAGCTGTTTTTT. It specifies CASSRRGPPTAGELFF.